What follows is one TCR beta chain and its context. Other DNA sequences in the same sample also yield this CDR3. Seattle cases were enrolled at active infection and followed longitudinally. This record comes from a study of blood T cell repertoires in COVID-19. Study background: Italy, Spain and the United States were the sources of the convalescent and acute COVID-19 samples. The cDNA or gDNA used as material had been derived from T cells, B-cell-depleted T cells, or PBMCs.

As originally analysed: Counts of nucleated cells, estimated from reference gene primer amplification, were obtained. Assay used: immunoSEQ multiplex PCR; TCRdb lists only in-frame clones, some missing. The V and J calls and clone size were taken over from that table, and D and trimming were inferred from the DNA. The data show about 120,000 clones, about 89% seen once. The CDR3 has 11 amino acids. CDR1 and CDR2 (germline): GTSNPN, SVGIG (reference sequence). Trimming left V 5 bases short and J 2 bases short, with 6 bases between. The TCR was taken from a woman in her seventies with COVID-19, enrolled during active disease. The source material was peripheral blood. V and J are TRBV30 and TRBJ1-1, with D unresolved. CDR3 region: CAWSRNTEAFF. Written as DNA, the CDR3 is TGTGCCTGGTCCAGAAACACTGAAGCTTTCTTT. The complete variable domain, with remaining parts taken from reference TRBV30 and TRBJ1-1, reads SQTIHQWPATLVQPVGSPLSLECTVEGTSNPNLYWYRQAAGRGLQLLFYSVGIGQISSEVPQNLSASRPQDRQFILSSKKLLLSDSGFYLCAWSRNTEAFFGQGTRLTVV.